The clone carrying this TCR beta chain was counted a few times. Its antigen is currently unknown. Following RNA extraction, reverse transcription yielded cDNA that acted as the sequencing template. This table comes from immunoSEQ multiplex PCR, and its TCRdb copy is limited to in-frame clones, with some not included. This table has 150,000 to 200,000 clones, 50% to 65% appearing once. The record originates from a study of CD8+ T cells in alopecia areata. Study-wide background: A 6-month period off drug followed tofacitinib, which lasted 6 to 18 months.

As for treatment: oral pan-JAK inhibitor, 5-10 mg twice daily. General study results and limits: Persistence in scalp and blood during tofacitinib was observed for many expanded lesional clones.

The V end lost 1 base, the J end lost 3 bases, and 19 bases lay between the germline ends. The germline V gene has CDR1 SGHTA and CDR2 FQGNSA. The CDR3 sequence is 17 residues long. The chain has TRBV7-2 and TRBJ2-7; D is possibly TRBD1 (5 bases). Sequencing was performed on CD8+ T cells sorted from blood, taken at week 24, from a patient treated with tofacitinib. This receptor was identified in a human donor with alopecia areata. The CDR3 protein is CASSLVGDSSPYYEQYF. The CDR3 DNA reads TGTGCCAGCAGCTTAGTAGGAGACAGTTCCCCTTACTACGAGCAGTACTTC.